This T cell receptor beta chain was found in a study of response to subunit inactivated influenza vaccine. Points from the study as a whole: The authors offered the suggestion that each seasonal influenza vaccination recruits few new T cells.

V lost 4 bases to trimming and J lost 1 base; unmatched junction nucleotides: 7. The CDR3 runs 15 residues. The germline gives CDR1 SGHKS, CDR2 YYEKEE (reference sequence). The table lists this clonotype with many counts. Its antigen is as yet unknown. TCRdb reprocessed the RT-PCR reads with MiXCR, giving one entry per CDR3 protein. Here the sample spans about 520,000 distinct CDR3 sequences, approximately 7.3% being singletons. The sequenced sample was PBMCs from blood, obtained roughly 24 months after vaccination. This chain connects TRBV5-5 to TRBJ1-1, with TRBD1 matching 7 bases. This sequence was found in a man aged 50-75 years who received an inactivated influenza vaccine. Here the CDR3 reads CASSTIGGPNTEAFF. The DNA for the CDR3 is TGTGCCAGCAGCACCATAGGGGGCCCGAACACTGAAGCTTTCTTT.